This is a list of T cell receptor beta chains from one sample in a study of blood T cell repertoires in COVID-19. Assay: immunoSEQ multiplex PCR; the TCRdb copy retains only in-frame clones and omits some. Found here are about 100,000 clones, around nine tenths of them singletons; the top ten hold more than 1.5%. Material: peripheral blood. Source of these receptors: a man between 60 and 75 years old with acute or convalescent COVID-19. Both conserved end residues are part of each CDR3. Each record gives: V gene, J gene, D gene, CDR3 length, CDR3 protein. D genes are given only for firm matches.

>TRBV9|TRBJ2-1|-|16
CASSVTVLAHYNEQFF
>TRBV9|TRBJ1-2|-|9
CASSPSYTF
>TRBV7-2|TRBJ1-2|-|15
CASSSSGPSNYGYTF
>TRBV7-3|TRBJ2-2|TRBD2|20
CASSSQNRLAGEINTGELFF
>TRBV7-9|TRBJ2-7|TRBD2|13
CASSFAGVGEQYF
>TRBV2|TRBJ2-7|-|15
CASSELARARSEQYF
>TRBV29-1|TRBJ1-1|TRBD1|13
CSVHTDRGSEAFF
>TRBV9|TRBJ2-7|-|15
CASSPTGTLYYEQYF
>TRBV19|TRBJ2-7|-|11
CASPTGNEQYF
>TRBV6-1|TRBJ1-6|-|15
CASSDLTGRLTPLHF
>TRBV5-1|TRBJ2-1|TRBD2|15
CASSFAGGTYNEQFF
>TRBV7-9|TRBJ1-2|TRBD1|13
CASSSGQGYGYTF
>TRBV6-5|TRBJ1-6|TRBD1|15
CASSLRGLSNSPLHF
>TRBV24-1|TRBJ1-5|-|14
CATSPEGVNQPQHF
>TRBV7-9|TRBJ2-7|TRBD2|14
CASTLAVSSYEQYF
>TRBV5-6|TRBJ2-5|-|15
CASSPRGGSYETQYF
>TRBV4-3|TRBJ2-1|TRBD2|18
CASSQDPAGGLPYNEQFF
>TRBV29-1|TRBJ2-1|TRBD2|14
CSVEGLAGLNEQFF
>TRBV2|TRBJ1-1|TRBD1|14
CAATGRYKNTEAFF
>TRBV5-4|TRBJ2-7|TRBD2|15
CASSRGLAGVYEQYF
>TRBV7-6|TRBJ2-6|-|17
CASSLEAGTSGANVLTF
>TRBV19|TRBJ2-7|TRBD1|16
CASSITATGGAYEQYF
>TRBV5-1|TRBJ2-1|TRBD2|18
CASSLTTGLQSSYNEQFF
>TRBV4-1|TRBJ1-5|TRBD1|14
CASSQERGPQPQHF
>TRBV24-1|TRBJ2-1|-|16
CATSDPKGAEDNEQFF
>TRBV15|TRBJ1-1|-|16
CATSRPSVVTGTEAFF
>TRBV7-2|TRBJ1-1|-|14
CASSLDQNSVEAFF
>TRBV10-3|TRBJ2-7|-|12
CAIRPGEGEQYF
>TRBV4-3|TRBJ2-1|TRBD2|16
CASSRPTSDSYNEQFF
>TRBV7-9|TRBJ2-6|-|16
CASSLIATHGANVLTF
>TRBV4-3|TRBJ2-7|-|14
CASSQDLPPYEQYF
>TRBV9|TRBJ2-1|TRBD1|18
CASSVGSGTGLVYNEQFF
>TRBV28|TRBJ1-1|-|13
CASSPLGGAEAFF
>TRBV6-5|TRBJ1-4|-|13
CASRPPAGEKLFF
>TRBV19|TRBJ2-7|TRBD2|14
CASREEDTSYEQYF
>TRBV19|TRBJ1-1|TRBD1|15
CASSNRDRGNTEAFF
>TRBV10-3|TRBJ2-2|-|14
CAISAQANTGELFF
>TRBV24-1|TRBJ2-3|-|18
CATSDLQGTGASTDTQYF
>TRBV6-5|TRBJ1-4|-|14
CASSYTRAGEKLFF
>TRBV6-5|TRBJ2-5|TRBD1|15
CASSYGTGWEETQYF
>TRBV6-5|TRBJ2-5|-|14
CASSSAELRETQYF
>TRBV5-4|TRBJ2-2|-|14
CASSRDTNTGELFF
>TRBV19|TRBJ1-6|TRBD1|15
CASAVSGQGSSPLHF